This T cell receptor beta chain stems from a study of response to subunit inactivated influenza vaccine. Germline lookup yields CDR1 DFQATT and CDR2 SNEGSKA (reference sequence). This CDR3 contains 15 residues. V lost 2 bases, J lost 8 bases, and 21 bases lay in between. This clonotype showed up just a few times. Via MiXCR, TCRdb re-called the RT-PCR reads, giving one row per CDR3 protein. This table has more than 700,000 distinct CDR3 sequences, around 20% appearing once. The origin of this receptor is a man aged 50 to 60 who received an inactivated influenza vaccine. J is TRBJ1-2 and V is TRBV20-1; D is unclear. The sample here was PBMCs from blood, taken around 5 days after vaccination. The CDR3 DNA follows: TGCAGTGCTAGAACCCCGGCGGGAGGGATGCGCGGCTACACCTTC. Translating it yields CSARTPAGGMRGYTF.